This TCR beta chain was recorded in a study of response to subunit inactivated influenza vaccine. The germline CDR1 and CDR2 sequences are ENHRY and SYGVKD. The CDR3 runs 16 residues. V trimming: 4 bases; J trimming: 3 bases; junction bases outside the gene matches: 10. One entry per CDR3 protein, called by TCRdb with MiXCR from the RT-PCR reads. This table holds 650,000 to 700,000 distinct CDR3 sequences, around a sixth found once. General study points: The authors proposed limited new T cell recruitment per seasonal influenza vaccination.

To note about this clonotype: Its antigen is unidentified.

The TCR originated in a man aged 50 to 60 who received an inactivated influenza vaccine. The chain carries TRBV10-3 and TRBJ2-3, with 7 bases matching TRBD2. This specimen was PBMCs from blood, taken roughly 12 days after vaccination. The CDR3 DNA sequence: TGTGCCATCAGTGTAATAGGGGACTACCAAACAGATACGCAGTATTTT. Protein sequence: CAISVIGDYQTDTQYF.